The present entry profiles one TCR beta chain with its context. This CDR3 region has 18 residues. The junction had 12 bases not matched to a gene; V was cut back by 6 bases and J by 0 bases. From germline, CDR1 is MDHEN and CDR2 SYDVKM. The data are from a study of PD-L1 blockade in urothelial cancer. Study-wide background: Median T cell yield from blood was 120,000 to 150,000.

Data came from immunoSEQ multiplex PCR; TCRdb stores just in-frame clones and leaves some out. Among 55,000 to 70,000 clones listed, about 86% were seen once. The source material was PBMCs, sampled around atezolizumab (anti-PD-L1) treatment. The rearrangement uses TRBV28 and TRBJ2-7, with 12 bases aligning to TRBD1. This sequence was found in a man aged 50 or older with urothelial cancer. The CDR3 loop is CASSKGTGGGRSSYEQYF. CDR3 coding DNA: TGTGCCAGCAGCAAAGGGACAGGGGGCGGCAGGAGCTCCTACGAGCAGTACTTC.